These 5 T cell receptor beta chains were sequenced from one sample in a study of technical replicates of blood from a handful of donors. The method was immunoSEQ multiplex PCR; TCRdb's version includes in-frame clones alone and lacks a portion of them. The sample includes some 56,000 clones, more than 90% of them seen just once. The sequenced sample consisted of PBMCs. The receptors come from a human donor in good health. Some clones in this sample may be carry-over from other donors' samples.

The genes are TRBV10-3 and TRBJ2-7; 8 bases line up with TRBD2. V gave up 8 bases and J gave up 5 bases; unmatched junction bases: 11. The CDR3 totals 14 residues. The germline V gene has CDR1 ENHRY and CDR2 SYGVKD. The CDR3 region is CAIDSSGGRNEQYF. The CDR3 DNA is TGTGCCATCGACTCCTCGGGGGGGCGAAACGAGCAGTACTTC.

The chain combines TRBV10-3 with TRBJ2-3; perhaps TRBD1 as D (6 bases). The CDR3 totals 12 residues. Germline V gene data show CDR1 as ENHRY and CDR2 as SYGVKD. V was pared by 6 bases and J by 3 bases, with 7 bases between. This CDR3 is CAIRTGTDTQYF. Written as DNA, the CDR3 is TGTGCCATCAGGACAGGTACAGATACGCAGTATTTT.

The V call is TRBV12-5, the J call TRBJ2-7; no reliable D call. The CDR3 totals 12 residues. The germline CDR1 and CDR2 sequences are LGHNT and FRNRAP. V was clipped by 0 bases and J by 6 bases, with 6 bases between them. CDR3 nucleotides: TGTGCTAGTGGTTTGGTACAGAGCGAGCAGTACTTC. Residues: CASGLVQSEQYF. Using reference TRBV12-5 and TRBJ2-7 for the parts outside the CDR3, the full variable domain is DARVTQTPRHKVTEMGQEVTMRCQPILGHNTVFWYRQTMMQGLELLAYFRNRAPLDDSGMPKDRFSAEMPDATLATLKIQPSEPRDSAVYFCASGLVQSEQYFGPGTRLTVT.

The gene calls are TRBV15 and TRBJ1-4, with 7 bases that match TRBD1. With V trimmed by 3 bases and J by 4 bases, 5 bases remained unmatched. The CDR3 has 15 amino acids. Germline CDR1 and CDR2: LNHNV and YYDKDF (reference sequence). The CDR3 sequence is CATSRDQGGNEKLFF. CDR3 DNA: TGTGCCACCAGCAGGGATCAGGGGGGTAATGAAAAACTGTTTTTT.

The rearrangement joins TRBV6-1 to TRBJ2-7, with 13 bases matching TRBD2. J gave up 5 bases and V 6 bases, and 7 bases lay outside the gene matches. CDR3 length: 15 amino acids. Germline V gives CDR1 MNHNS, CDR2 SASEGT. The CDR3 region is CASRAWTSGSDEQYF. Here the CDR3 DNA reads TGTGCCAGCAGGGCCTGGACTAGCGGGAGTGACGAGCAGTACTTC.